A selection of T cell receptor beta chains follows, all from one sample in a study of cytomegalovirus exposure and HLA in healthy donors. Profiling relied on immunoSEQ multiplex PCR, and the TCRdb table lists in-frame clones only, not all of them. The repertoire holds around 120,000 clones, with about 80% as singletons. Source material: PBMCs. These receptors came from a man in his 60s in good health and CMV-seropositive. Each CDR3 is given with its conserved first and last residue.

v_gene: TRBV11-3
len: 15
CDR3aa: CASSTGQGSGGAQYF

v_gene: TRBV21-1
len: 13
CDR3aa: CASSLKEGNGYTF

v_gene: TRBV23-1
len: 16
CDR3aa: CASSQSPMTDHYEQYF

v_gene: TRBV15
len: 13
CDR3aa: CATSNARGFGYTF

v_gene: TRBV5-4
len: 17
CDR3aa: CASSLKPGQGSNQPQHF

v_gene: TRBV6-1
len: 12
CDR3aa: CASTLNRETQYF

v_gene: TRBV6-1
len: 17
CDR3aa: CASSEAGQGLPVTEAFF

v_gene: TRBV7-8
len: 13
CDR3aa: CASSPARGAEAFF

v_gene: TRBV7-6
len: 15
CDR3aa: CASSTRQGRDTEAFF

v_gene: TRBV4-1
len: 16
CDR3aa: CASSQGTGATHETQYF

v_gene: TRBV5-1
len: 15
CDR3aa: CASSVGLAIYNEQFF

v_gene: TRBV28
len: 15
CDR3aa: CASSLTAGMNTEAFF

v_gene: TRBV6-4
len: 16
CDR3aa: CASSSLAGGRSSEQFF

v_gene: TRBV7-3
len: 18
CDR3aa: CASSLTGTSGGASNEQFF

v_gene: TRBV2
len: 13
CDR3aa: CASSAVRETEAFF

v_gene: TRBV2
len: 15
CDR3aa: CASSDRGGQGGGYTF

v_gene: TRBV21-1
len: 14
CDR3aa: CARRGGEGNQPQHF

v_gene: TRBV5-1
len: 16
CDR3aa: CASRNGQAGISDTQYF

v_gene: TRBV5-1
len: 15
CDR3aa: CASSLMGQGTTEAFF

v_gene: TRBV28
len: 14
CDR3aa: CASSSPAGNTEAFF

v_gene: TRBV9
len: 13
CDR3aa: CASSVYGQGKVSF

v_gene: TRBV7-9
len: 16
CDR3aa: CASSPGQGGSEYGYTF

v_gene: TRBV18
len: 15
CDR3aa: CASSQLAGGPGQQFF

v_gene: TRBV6-1
len: 13
CDR3aa: CATLDSFNSPLHF

v_gene: TRBV10-3
len: 16
CDR3aa: CAITSTDRGLPYEQYF

v_gene: TRBV10-3
len: 14
CDR3aa: CAISEGQGNQPQHF

v_gene: TRBV9
len: 15
CDR3aa: CASSVGLTNEETQYF

v_gene: TRBV5-6
len: 16
CDR3aa: CASRPRRSGLTYEQYF

v_gene: TRBV6-5
len: 11
CDR3aa: CASSNGLEQYF

v_gene: TRBV18
len: 13
CDR3aa: CASSLGQSYGYTF

v_gene: TRBV2
len: 15
CDR3aa: CASSSGTSGSTEQYF

v_gene: TRBV28
len: 14
CDR3aa: CASRFGQDNEKLFF

v_gene: TRBV5-6
len: 12
CDR3aa: CASLGGGYEQYF

v_gene: TRBV6-1
len: 13
CDR3aa: CASSEDRTYEQYF

v_gene: TRBV5-1
len: 15
CDR3aa: CASSGGAAGANVLTF

v_gene: TRBV6-1
len: 13
CDR3aa: CASSEGRNTEAFF

v_gene: TRBV6-5
len: 15
CDR3aa: CASSQDRGRLYEQYF

v_gene: TRBV13
len: 15
CDR3aa: CASSSSLVRDYGYTF

v_gene: TRBV6-1
len: 15
CDR3aa: CASSGRGPREEKLFF

v_gene: TRBV5-4
len: 14
CDR3aa: CASSLGATDQPQHF

v_gene: TRBV9
len: 14
CDR3aa: CASSAGLVEETQYF

v_gene: TRBV2
len: 15
CDR3aa: CASSLAGGPQETQYF

v_gene: TRBV4-1
len: 17
CDR3aa: CASSQVYGTSVHNEQFF

v_gene: TRBV5-1
len: 14
CDR3aa: CASSSGLGNQPQHF

v_gene: TRBV5-4
len: 16
CDR3aa: CASSQGLQGANTEAFF

v_gene: TRBV6-1
len: 15
CDR3aa: CASRLQGAYYYSYTF

v_gene: TRBV5-1
len: 15
CDR3aa: CASSLEGGVGYGYTF

v_gene: TRBV27
len: 15
CDR3aa: CASSSRTGGNSPLHF

v_gene: TRBV28
len: 13
CDR3aa: CASSLLTGDEQYF

v_gene: TRBV2
len: 13
CDR3aa: CATGQGFTAEAFF

v_gene: TRBV5-1
len: 14
CDR3aa: CASSGTGSTDTQYF

v_gene: TRBV5-5
len: 11
CDR3aa: CASSLGQEQYF

v_gene: TRBV11-2
len: 14
CDR3aa: CASSHVTGAYGYTF

v_gene: TRBV28
len: 15
CDR3aa: CASSTKLRGNTEAFF